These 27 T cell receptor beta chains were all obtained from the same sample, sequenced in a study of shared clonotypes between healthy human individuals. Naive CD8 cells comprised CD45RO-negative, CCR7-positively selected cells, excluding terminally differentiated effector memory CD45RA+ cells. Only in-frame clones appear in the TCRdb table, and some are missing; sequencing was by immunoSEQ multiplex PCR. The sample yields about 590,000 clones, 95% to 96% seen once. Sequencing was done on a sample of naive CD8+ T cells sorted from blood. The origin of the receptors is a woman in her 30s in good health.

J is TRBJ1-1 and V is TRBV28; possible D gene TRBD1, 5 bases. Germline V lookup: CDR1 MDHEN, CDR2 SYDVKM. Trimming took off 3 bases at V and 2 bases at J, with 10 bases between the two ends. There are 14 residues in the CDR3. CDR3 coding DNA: TGTGCCAGCAGTTTTCCGGGGGACAACACTGAAGCTTTCTTT. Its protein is CASSFPGDNTEAFF.

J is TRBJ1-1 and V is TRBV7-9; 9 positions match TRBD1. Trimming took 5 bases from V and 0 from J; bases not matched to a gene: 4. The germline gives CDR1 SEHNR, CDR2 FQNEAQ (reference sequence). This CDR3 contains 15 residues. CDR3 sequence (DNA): TGTGCCAGCAGCACGACAGGGGGGATGAACACTGAAGCTTTCTTT. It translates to CASSTTGGMNTEAFF.

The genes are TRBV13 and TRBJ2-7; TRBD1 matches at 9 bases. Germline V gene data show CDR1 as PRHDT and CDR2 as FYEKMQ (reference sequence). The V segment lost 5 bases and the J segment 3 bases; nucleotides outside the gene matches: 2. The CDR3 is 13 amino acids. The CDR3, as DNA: TGTGCCAGCAGCACGGGACAGGGCTACGAGCAGTACTTC. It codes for CASSTGQGYEQYF.

The CDR3 spells CASSFRTFTDTQYF. CDR3 DNA sequence: TGTGCCAGCAGTTTCAGGACCTTCACAGATACGCAGTATTTT. The chain couples TRBV27 to TRBJ2-3; D uncertain. V gave up 3 bases and J gave up 2 bases, with 9 bases separating them. There are 14 residues in the CDR3. In germline, CDR1 is MNHEY, CDR2 SMNVEV (reference sequence).

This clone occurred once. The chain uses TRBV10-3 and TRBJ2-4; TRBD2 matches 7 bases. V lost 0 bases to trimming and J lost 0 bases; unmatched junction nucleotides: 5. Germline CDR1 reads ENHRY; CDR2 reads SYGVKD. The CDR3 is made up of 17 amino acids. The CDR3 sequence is CAISESGGKLAKNIQYF. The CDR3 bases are TGTGCCATCAGTGAGTCGGGGGGGAAACTAGCCAAAAACATTCAGTACTTC.

In nucleotides, the CDR3 is TGTGCCAGCAGCCGAGGTGGGTTCCCGGCGGATGGCTACACCTTC. It encodes CASSRGGFPADGYTF. The V and J genes are TRBV13 and TRBJ1-2; D unclear. This CDR3 contains 15 residues. Germline assignment: CDR1 PRHDT and CDR2 FYEKMQ (reference sequence). V was shortened by 5 bases and J by 6 bases, with 19 bases between the two germline ends.

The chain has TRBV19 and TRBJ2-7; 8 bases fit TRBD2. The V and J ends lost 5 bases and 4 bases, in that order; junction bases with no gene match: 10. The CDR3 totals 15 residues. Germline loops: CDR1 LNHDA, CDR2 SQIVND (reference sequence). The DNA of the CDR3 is TGTGCCAGTAGTTCGGGACTAGGGGCCTTTTACGAGCAGTACTTC. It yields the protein CASSSGLGAFYEQYF.

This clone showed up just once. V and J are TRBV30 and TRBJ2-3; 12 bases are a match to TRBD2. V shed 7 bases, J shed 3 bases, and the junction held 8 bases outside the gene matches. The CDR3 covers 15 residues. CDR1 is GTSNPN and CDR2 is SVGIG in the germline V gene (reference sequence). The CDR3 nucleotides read TGTGCCTTCCTAGCGGGAGGGCTCGGGACAGATACGCAGTATTTT. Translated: CAFLAGGLGTDTQYF.

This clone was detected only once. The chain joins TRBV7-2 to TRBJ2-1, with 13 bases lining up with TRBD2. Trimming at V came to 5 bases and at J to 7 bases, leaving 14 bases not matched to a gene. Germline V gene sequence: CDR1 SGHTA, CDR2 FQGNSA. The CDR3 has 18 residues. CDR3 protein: CASSPTTTSGRAFNEQFF. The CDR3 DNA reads TGTGCCAGCAGCCCCACCACCACTAGCGGGAGGGCTTTTAATGAGCAGTTCTTC.

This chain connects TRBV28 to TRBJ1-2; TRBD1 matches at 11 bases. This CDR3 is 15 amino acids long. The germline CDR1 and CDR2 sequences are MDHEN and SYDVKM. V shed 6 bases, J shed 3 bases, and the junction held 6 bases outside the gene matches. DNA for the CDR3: TGTGCCAGCAGCCCGGACAGGGGGCTATACTATGGCTACACCTTC. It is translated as CASSPDRGLYYGYTF.

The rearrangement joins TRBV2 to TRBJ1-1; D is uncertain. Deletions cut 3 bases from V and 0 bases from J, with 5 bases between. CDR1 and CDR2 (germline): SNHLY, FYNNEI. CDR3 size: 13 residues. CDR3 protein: CASSDLMNTEAFF. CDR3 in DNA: TGTGCCAGCAGTGATTTGATGAACACTGAAGCTTTCTTT.

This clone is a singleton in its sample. In DNA form, the CDR3 reads TGTGCCAGCAGTTGGGGACAGGGTACCTACGAGCAGTACTTC. Translating gives CASSWGQGTYEQYF. This sequence joins TRBV27 and TRBJ2-7; 9 bases fit TRBD1. The CDR3 consists of 14 residues. Losses at the gene ends were 4 bases for V and 2 bases for J; bases not matched to a gene: 3. Germline-derived CDR1 and CDR2 are MNHEY and SMNVEV (reference sequence).

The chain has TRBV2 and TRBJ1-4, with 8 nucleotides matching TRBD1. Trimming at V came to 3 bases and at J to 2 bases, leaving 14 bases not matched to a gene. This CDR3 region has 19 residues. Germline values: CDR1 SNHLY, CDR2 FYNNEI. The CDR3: CASSDDPDRGSGTNEKLFF. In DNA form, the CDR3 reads TGTGCCAGCAGTGATGATCCCGACAGGGGAAGTGGCACTAATGAAAAACTGTTTTTT.

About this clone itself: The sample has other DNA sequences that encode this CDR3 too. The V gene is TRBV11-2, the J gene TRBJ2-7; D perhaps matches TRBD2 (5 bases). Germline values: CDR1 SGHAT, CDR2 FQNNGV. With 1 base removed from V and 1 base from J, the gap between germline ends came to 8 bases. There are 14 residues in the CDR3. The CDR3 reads CASSLAGGSYEQYF. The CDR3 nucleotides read TGTGCCAGCAGCTTAGCGGGCGGGTCCTACGAGCAGTACTTC.

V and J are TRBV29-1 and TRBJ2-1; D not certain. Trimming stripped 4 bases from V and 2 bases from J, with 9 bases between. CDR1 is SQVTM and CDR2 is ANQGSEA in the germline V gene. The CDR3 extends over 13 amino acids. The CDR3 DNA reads TGCAGCGTTGTCCAGTCGACCTACAATGAGCAGTTCTTC. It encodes CSVVQSTYNEQFF.

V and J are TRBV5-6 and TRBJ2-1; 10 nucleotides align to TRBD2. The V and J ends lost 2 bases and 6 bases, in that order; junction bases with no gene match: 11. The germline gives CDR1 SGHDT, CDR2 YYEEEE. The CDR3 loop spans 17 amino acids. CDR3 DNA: TGTGCCAGCAGCTTCCGTAGCGGGAGGAGTTTTCGCAATGAGCAGTTCTTC. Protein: CASSFRSGRSFRNEQFF.

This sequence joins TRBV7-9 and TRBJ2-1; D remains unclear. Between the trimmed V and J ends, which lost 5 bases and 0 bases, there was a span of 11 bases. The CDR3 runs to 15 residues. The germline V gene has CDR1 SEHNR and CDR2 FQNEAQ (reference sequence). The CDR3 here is CASSPPVFSYNEQFF. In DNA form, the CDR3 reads TGTGCCAGCAGCCCTCCGGTCTTCTCCTACAATGAGCAGTTCTTC.

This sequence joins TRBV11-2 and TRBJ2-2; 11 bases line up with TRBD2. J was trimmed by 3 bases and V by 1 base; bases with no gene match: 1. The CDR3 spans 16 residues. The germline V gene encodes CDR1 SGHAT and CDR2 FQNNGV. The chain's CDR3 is CASSLVLAGDTGELFF. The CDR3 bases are TGTGCCAGCAGCTTAGTACTAGCGGGAGACACCGGGGAGCTGTTTTTT.

CDR3 loop: CASRDRVGGYTF. In nucleotides, the CDR3 is TGCGCCAGCCGGGACAGGGTGGGAGGCTACACCTTC. The rearrangement uses TRBV4-1 and TRBJ1-2; 9 nucleotides align to TRBD1. Germline-derived CDR1 and CDR2 are MGHRA and YSYEKL. This CDR3 region has 12 residues. V gave up 8 bases and J gave up 8 bases; unmatched junction bases: 6.

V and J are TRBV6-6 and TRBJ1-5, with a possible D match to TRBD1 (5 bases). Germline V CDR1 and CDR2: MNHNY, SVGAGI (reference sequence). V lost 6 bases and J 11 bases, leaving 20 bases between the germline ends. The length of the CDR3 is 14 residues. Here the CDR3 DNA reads TGTGCCAGCAGCCCCGGCAGGGCCTTCCCGACCCAGCATTTT. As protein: CASSPGRAFPTQHF.

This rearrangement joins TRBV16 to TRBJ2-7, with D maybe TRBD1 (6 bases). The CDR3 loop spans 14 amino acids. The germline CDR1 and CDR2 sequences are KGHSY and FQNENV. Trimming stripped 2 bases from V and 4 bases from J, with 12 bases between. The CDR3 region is CASSQMDRQYEQYF. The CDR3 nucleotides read TGTGCCAGCAGCCAAATGGACAGACAATACGAGCAGTACTTC. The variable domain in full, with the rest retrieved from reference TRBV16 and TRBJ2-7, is GEEVAQTPKHLVRGEGQKAKLYCAPIKGHSYVFWYQQVLKNEFKFLISFQNENVFDETGMPKERFSAKCLPNSPCSLEIQATKLEDSAVYFCASSQMDRQYEQYFGPGTRLTVT.

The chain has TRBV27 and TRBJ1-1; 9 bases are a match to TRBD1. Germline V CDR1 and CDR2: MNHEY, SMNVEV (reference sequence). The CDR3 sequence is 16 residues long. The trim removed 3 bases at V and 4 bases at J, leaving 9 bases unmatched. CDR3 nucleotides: TGTGCCAGCAGTTTGAACAGGGGGCGTGGGGGCACTGAAGCTTTCTTT. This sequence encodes CASSLNRGRGGTEAFF.

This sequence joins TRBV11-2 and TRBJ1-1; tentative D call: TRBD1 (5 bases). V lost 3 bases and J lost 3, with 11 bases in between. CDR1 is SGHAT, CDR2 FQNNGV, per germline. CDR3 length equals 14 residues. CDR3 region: CASSFSGGHTEAFF. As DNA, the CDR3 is TGTGCCAGCAGCTTCTCGGGGGGTCACACTGAAGCTTTCTTT.

The CDR3 region has the DNA TGTGCCAGCTCACACCGGCCCCTATACGAGCAGTACTTC. It specifies CASSHRPLYEQYF. The gene calls are TRBV18 and TRBJ2-7; D is unclear. With 4 bases removed from V and 4 bases from J, the gap between germline ends came to 11 bases. The CDR3 has 13 amino acids. From germline, CDR1 is KGHSH and CDR2 LQKENI.

The CDR3, as DNA: TGTGCCAGCAGCCATCCCAATACCGCAGATACGCAGTATTTT. Translated, it gives CASSHPNTADTQYF. The V call is TRBV9, the J call TRBJ2-3, with D hard to call. Germline V gene data show CDR1 as SGDLS and CDR2 as YYNGEE. V dropped 4 bases and J dropped 4 bases, with 13 bases sitting between them. The CDR3 has 14 amino acids.

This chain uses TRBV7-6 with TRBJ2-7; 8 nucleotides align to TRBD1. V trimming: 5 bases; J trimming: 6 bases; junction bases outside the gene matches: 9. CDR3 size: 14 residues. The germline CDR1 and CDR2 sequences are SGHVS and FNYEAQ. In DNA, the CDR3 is TGTGCCAGCAGCAGAGGGACAGGAAGATCCGAGCAGTACTTC. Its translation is CASSRGTGRSEQYF.

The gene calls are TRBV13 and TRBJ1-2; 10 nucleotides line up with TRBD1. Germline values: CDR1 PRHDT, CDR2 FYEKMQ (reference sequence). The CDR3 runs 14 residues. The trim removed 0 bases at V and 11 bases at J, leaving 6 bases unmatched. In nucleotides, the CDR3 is TGTGCCAGCAGCTTAGGAGGGGACAGGGGTTCTTACACCTTC. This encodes CASSLGGDRGSYTF.